These 13 T cell receptor beta chains were all obtained from the same sample, sequenced in a study of T cells after yellow fever vaccination. MiXCR, applied by TCRdb to the 5' RACE reads, yields one record per CDR3 protein. The sample has roughly 300,000 distinct CDR3 sequences, roughly 8.4% seen once. Here the sequenced sample was PBMCs, taken around 45 days after the first yellow fever vaccination. The receptor source for this set is a man between 18 and 35 years old who received the YFV17D yellow fever vaccine.

In its sample, this clonotype was seen a few times. The chain carries TRBV5-1 and TRBJ1-5, with D unclear. There are 13 residues in the CDR3. Trimming cost V 4 bases and J 8 bases, with 13 bases left between them. Per germline, CDR1 SGHRS and CDR2 YFSETQ. DNA for the CDR3: TGCGCCAGCAGCCCAGGACCCCTGGAGCCCCAGCATTTT. Encoded protein: CASSPGPLEPQHF.

V is TRBV9 and J is TRBJ2-3; D gene ambiguous. This CDR3 has 11 amino acids. The V and J ends lost 2 bases and 9 bases respectively, with 7 bases between them. CDR1 SGDLS and CDR2 YYNGEE come from the germline V gene. In DNA, the CDR3 is TGTGCCAGCAGCGTTGATAAGACGCAGTATTTT. Translation gives CASSVDKTQYF.

This clonotype came up a few times. This chain links TRBV15 with TRBJ2-5; TRBD2 is a possible D gene (6 bases). V lost 2 bases and J 4 bases, leaving 11 bases between the germline ends. Per germline, CDR1 LNHNV and CDR2 YYDKDF (reference sequence). The CDR3 consists of 14 residues. For the CDR3, the DNA is TGTGCCACCAGCAGATCAGGGAGGCGAGAGACCCAGTACTTC. Its translation: CATSRSGRRETQYF. The variable domain in full, with the rest retrieved from reference TRBV15 and TRBJ2-5, is DAMVIQNPRYQVTQFGKPVTLSCSQTLNHNVMYWYQQKSSQAPKLLFHYYDKDFNNEADTPDNFQSRRPNTSFCFLDIRSPGLGDTAMYLCATSRSGRRETQYFGPGTRLLVL.

The sample holds a few counts of this clonotype. V is TRBV6-5 and J is TRBJ2-3, with TRBD2 identical over 8 bases. V was clipped by 0 bases and J by 5 bases; unmatched bases: 7. Germline V gene lookup returns CDR1 MNHEY and CDR2 SVGAGI. The CDR3 consists of 16 residues. Written as DNA, the CDR3 is TGTGCCAGCAGTTACTCGGGGCGGGGGGCCAAAGATACGCAGTATTTT. Translating gives CASSYSGRGAKDTQYF.

This clonotype was counted a few times. V and J are TRBV4-1 and TRBJ2-7, with TRBD2 as a possible D gene (6 bases). V dropped 0 bases and J dropped 3 bases, with 12 bases sitting between them. Germline-derived CDR1 and CDR2 are MGHRA and YSYEKL. The CDR3 totals 15 residues. CDR3 sequence reads: CASSQERGGSYEQYF. The CDR3 coding sequence is TGCGCCAGCAGCCAAGAACGCGGAGGGAGCTACGAGCAGTACTTC.

The chain uses TRBV7-6 and TRBJ2-3; 9 bases map to TRBD1. CDR3 length: 15 amino acids. CDR1 is SGHVS and CDR2 is FNYEAQ in the germline V gene. V lost 4 bases to trimming and J lost 2 bases; unmatched junction nucleotides: 4. Here the CDR3 DNA reads TGTGCCAGCAGCTGGACAGGGGCCTCCACAGATACGCAGTATTTT. Translating gives CASSWTGASTDTQYF.

A few counts support this clonotype. V is TRBV10-3 and J is TRBJ1-4, with no clear D. CDR1 and CDR2 from the germline V gene are ENHRY and SYGVKD. This CDR3 is built from 13 residues. Trimming stripped 5 bases from V and 7 bases from J, with 11 bases between. CDR3 protein: CAISSGPLEKLFF. CDR3 coding DNA: TGTGCCATCAGTTCCGGGCCACTTGAAAAACTGTTTTTT.

The chain carries TRBV5-1 and TRBJ1-2; perhaps TRBD1 as D (5 bases). CDR1 is SGHRS, CDR2 YFSETQ, per germline. The CDR3 sequence is 14 residues long. Between the trimmed V and J ends, which lost 3 bases and 4 bases, there was a span of 13 bases. CDR3 coding DNA: TGCGCCAGCAGCTACTCCGGGACGATCTATGGCTACACCTTC. Its translation: CASSYSGTIYGYTF. Looking up the rest from reference TRBV5-1 and TRBJ1-2 gives the full variable domain: KAGVTQTPRYLIKTRGQQVTLSCSPISGHRSVSWYQQTPGQGLQFLFEYFSETQRNKGNFPGRFSGRQFSNSRSEMNVSTLELGDSALYLCASSYSGTIYGYTFGSGTRLTVV.

The chain uses TRBV5-1 and TRBJ2-1; D perhaps matches TRBD1 (5 bases). Germline CDR1 reads SGHRS; CDR2 reads YFSETQ. V lost 5 bases and J 6 bases, leaving 15 bases between the germline ends. This CDR3 comprises 14 residues. As DNA, the CDR3 is TGCGCCAGCAGTGACGGACATTCCGTCAATGAGCAGTTCTTC. It is translated as CASSDGHSVNEQFF.

Many counts were recorded for this clonotype. CDR3 amino acids: CASSKTGANTEAFF. Written as DNA, the CDR3 is TGTGCCAGCAGCAAGACAGGGGCGAACACTGAAGCTTTCTTT. This chain connects TRBV7-3 to TRBJ1-1; 8 bases are shared with TRBD1. The CDR3 spans 14 residues. Unmatched junction bases numbered 3, after V lost 5 bases and J lost 1 base. Germline CDR1 reads SGHTA; CDR2 reads FQGTGA. Supplemented by reference TRBV7-3 and TRBJ1-1, the full variable domain reads GAGVSQTPSNKVTEKGKYVELRCDPISGHTALYWYRQSLGQGPEFLIYFQGTGAADDSGLPNDRFFAVRPEGSVSTLKIQRTERGDSAVYLCASSKTGANTEAFFGQGTRLTVV.

This clonotype was detected only a few times. V and J are TRBV10-3 and TRBJ2-1; possible D gene TRBD2, 6 bases. V was cut by 2 bases and J by 10 bases, with 12 bases left in between. CDR3 length equals 13 residues. Germline CDR1 is ENHRY and CDR2 is SYGVKD. In nucleotides, the CDR3 is TGTGCCATCAGTGAGGCTAGCGACCCCGAGCAGTTCTTC. Protein: CAISEASDPEQFF.

V is TRBV2 and J is TRBJ2-3, with unresolved D. Trimming stripped 7 bases from V and 4 bases from J, with 6 bases between. The CDR3 consists of 11 residues. CDR1 SNHLY and CDR2 FYNNEI come from the germline V gene. This CDR3 reads CASMRSDTQYF. In nucleotides, the CDR3 is TGTGCCAGCATGCGCTCAGATACGCAGTATTTT.

There are a few counts of this clonotype. J is TRBJ2-7 and V is TRBV6-2 or TRBV6-3, with no clear D. This CDR3 comprises 14 residues. V dropped 5 bases and J dropped 2 bases, with 13 bases sitting between them. Per germline, CDR1 MNHEY and CDR2 SVGEGT. The CDR3 here is CASSLQAVPYEQYV. CDR3 DNA: TGTGCCAGCAGTCTCCAGGCGGTCCCCTACGAGCAGTACGTC.